The 24 T cell receptor beta chains below come from one sample, sequenced in a study of T cell changes during pregnancy in multiple sclerosis. Generated by immunoSEQ multiplex PCR, the TCRdb table keeps only in-frame clones and is missing some. The sample shows some 80,000 clones, approximately 90% of them seen only once. This specimen was peripheral blood, taken before pregnancy. Every receptor here comes from a female donor with multiple sclerosis, enrolled in a pregnancy study.

The chain combines TRBV13 with TRBJ1-1, with a tentative D call TRBD1 (5 bases). CDR1 PRHDT and CDR2 FYEKMQ come from the germline V gene (reference sequence). The CDR3 covers 11 residues. Trimming removed 3 bases at V and 8 bases at J, with 7 bases between. The CDR3 DNA reads TGTGCCAGCAGCTTCGCAGGGGAAGCTTTCTTT. It encodes CASSFAGEAFF. Full variable domain (outside the CDR3, taken from reference TRBV13 and TRBJ1-1): AAGVIQSPRHLIKEKRETATLKCYPIPRHDTVYWYQQGPGQDPQFLISFYEKMQSDKGSIPDRFSAQQFSDYHSELNMSSLELGDSALYFCASSFAGEAFFGQGTRLTVV.

The chain couples TRBV6-5 to TRBJ2-7, with TRBD1 identical over 9 bases. Looked up from germline, CDR1 is MNHEY and CDR2 is SVGAGI. Germline trimming cut 5 bases from V and 3 bases from J; bases unmatched to any gene: 8. The CDR3 runs to 15 residues. CDR3 sequence reads: CASSQEETGGYEQYF. CDR3 DNA: TGTGCCAGCAGTCAAGAGGAGACAGGGGGCTACGAGCAGTACTTC.

The chain recombines TRBV14 with TRBJ1-1; 7 positions agree with TRBD1. The CDR3 contains 14 residues. CDR1 is SGHDN, CDR2 FVKESK, per germline. V gave up 4 bases and J gave up 6 bases; unmatched junction bases: 8. CDR3 in DNA: TGTGCCAGCAGCCCGACAGGGTTAAGATCTGAAGCTTTCTTT. Protein product: CASSPTGLRSEAFF.

The V gene is TRBV15, the J gene TRBJ2-2; 9 nucleotides align to TRBD1. The CDR3 length is 15 residues. J was trimmed by 4 bases and V by 4 bases; bases with no gene match: 4. Germline-derived CDR1 and CDR2 are LNHNV and YYDKDF (reference sequence). CDR3: CATSNYRGLTGELFF. Written as DNA, the CDR3 is TGTGCCACCAGCAACTACAGGGGGCTCACCGGGGAGCTGTTTTTT.

V usage is TRBV4-2 and J usage is TRBJ2-3; 10 bases line up with TRBD2. V shed 3 bases, J shed 1 base, and the junction held 4 bases outside the gene matches. The CDR3 totals 16 residues. Germline V gene data show CDR1 as LGHNA and CDR2 as YNFKEQ. CDR3 loop: CASSQVLAGGTDTQYF. The DNA of the CDR3 is TGTGCCAGCAGCCAGGTTCTAGCGGGAGGCACAGATACGCAGTATTTT.

V is TRBV5-1 and J is TRBJ1-1, with 7 bases matching TRBD1. Germline trimming cut 4 bases from V and 5 bases from J; bases unmatched to any gene: 8. Germline CDR1 SGHRS, CDR2 YFSETQ. CDR3 length equals 14 residues. In DNA form, the CDR3 reads TGCGCCAGCAGCCCCGCGACACAGGGGACTGAAGCTTTCTTT. Translating it yields CASSPATQGTEAFF.

This clone has a single count. The V and J genes are TRBV29-1 and TRBJ2-3; no definite D call. Germline V CDR1 and CDR2: SQVTM, ANQGSEA. V lost 6 bases and J lost 2, with 9 bases in between. CDR3 length equals 12 residues. The CDR3 DNA reads TGCAGCGTAGTAGACAACACAGATACGCAGTATTTT. Translation gives CSVVDNTDTQYF.

This chain connects TRBV7-9 to TRBJ1-4, with D perhaps matching TRBD1 (5 bases). This CDR3 region has 14 residues. Trimming removed 1 base from V and 3 bases from J, with 6 bases in between. The germline CDR1 and CDR2 sequences are SEHNR and FQNEAQ (reference sequence). The CDR3 reads CASSLDRPNEKLFF. Here the CDR3 DNA reads TGTGCCAGCAGCTTAGACAGGCCTAATGAAAAACTGTTTTTT.

DNA of the CDR3: TGTGCCAGCAGCCCTTACAGGGTGGGCGGCTACACCTTC. It is translated as CASSPYRVGGYTF. This chain connects TRBV14 to TRBJ1-2, with a possible D match to TRBD1 (6 bases). The CDR3 is made up of 13 amino acids. V gave up 4 bases and J gave up 8 bases, with 14 bases separating them. Germline values: CDR1 SGHDN, CDR2 FVKESK.

The V gene is TRBV5-6, the J gene TRBJ2-5, with 11 bases fitting TRBD2. Germline loops: CDR1 SGHDT, CDR2 YYEEEE. This CDR3 is built from 16 residues. J lost 5 bases, V lost 4 bases, and 10 bases had no gene match. In nucleotides, the CDR3 is TGTGCCAGCAGCCAGGAACTAGCGGGAGAACTCGAGACCCAGTACTTC. As protein: CASSQELAGELETQYF.

This chain connects TRBV5-5 to TRBJ2-1; D is possibly TRBD2 (5 bases). CDR3 length equals 15 residues. V was trimmed by 4 bases and J by 0 bases, leaving 11 bases between them. Germline V lookup: CDR1 SGHKS, CDR2 YYEKEE (reference sequence). The CDR3 is CASSPEGSSYNEQFF. CDR3 bases: TGTGCCAGCAGCCCCGAAGGGAGCTCCTACAATGAGCAGTTCTTC.

This sequence joins TRBV28 and TRBJ2-5, with 9 positions matching TRBD2. With 6 bases clipped from V and 2 bases from J, the junction kept 19 bases outside the gene matches. The CDR3 runs to 19 residues. CDR1 is MDHEN, CDR2 SYDVKM, per germline. CDR3 DNA sequence: TGTGCCAGCAGACCCCTTCACCCCGGGACTAGCCCGTCTCAAGAGACCCAGTACTTC. Protein product: CASRPLHPGTSPSQETQYF.

This chain connects TRBV7-9 to TRBJ2-7; possibly TRBD2 for D (5 bases). CDR1 and CDR2 (germline): SEHNR, FQNEAQ (reference sequence). V lost 7 bases and J 4 bases, leaving 23 bases between the germline ends. This CDR3 region has 16 residues. CDR3 nucleotides: TGTGCCAGCAACCCTGATGACGGGATAGTCCCTTACGAGCAGTACTTC. It translates to CASNPDDGIVPYEQYF.

The chain carries TRBV29-1 and TRBJ2-7; 14 nucleotides line up with TRBD2. Germline values: CDR1 SQVTM, CDR2 ANQGSEA. The CDR3 length is 15 residues. V shed 6 bases, J shed 2 bases, and the junction held 6 bases outside the gene matches. The chain's CDR3 is CSVRGLAGGTYEQYF. In DNA, the CDR3 is TGCAGCGTGAGAGGACTAGCGGGAGGAACCTACGAGCAGTACTTC.

The V call is TRBV6-5, the J call TRBJ1-4, with TRBD1 matching 8 bases. In germline, CDR1 is MNHEY, CDR2 SVGAGI. The CDR3 is 13 residues long. Trimming removed 5 bases from V and 8 bases from J; junction bases left unmatched: 4. This chain's CDR3 is CASSRTGREKLFF. In nucleotides, the CDR3 is TGTGCCAGCAGTCGGACAGGGCGGGAAAAACTGTTTTTT.

The chain recombines TRBV29-1 with TRBJ2-7; TRBD2 aligns across 9 bases. CDR1 and CDR2 from the germline V gene are SQVTM and ANQGSEA. The CDR3 spans 13 residues. V shed 6 bases, J shed 3 bases, and the junction held 6 bases outside the gene matches. The chain's CDR3 is CSVRGGTYYEQYF. DNA of the CDR3: TGCAGCGTGCGGGGGGGAACATACTACGAGCAGTACTTC.

This chain connects TRBV2 to TRBJ1-4, with D possibly matching TRBD1 (6 bases). V lost 5 bases and J 2 bases, leaving 9 bases between the germline ends. Germline-derived CDR1 and CDR2 are SNHLY and FYNNEI. The CDR3 extends over 14 amino acids. CDR3 amino acids: CASSRGSTNEKLFF. CDR3 DNA: TGTGCCAGCAGTAGGGGGTCTACTAATGAAAAACTGTTTTTT.

The V and J genes are TRBV5-1 and TRBJ2-1; 9 nucleotides align to TRBD2. Germline trimming cut 1 base from V and 6 bases from J; bases unmatched to any gene: 5. The CDR3 consists of 15 residues. CDR1 is SGHRS and CDR2 is YFSETQ in the germline V gene. This CDR3 is CASSLRLAEGNEQFF. The DNA of the CDR3 is TGCGCCAGCAGCTTGCGACTAGCGGAGGGCAATGAGCAGTTCTTC.

The table lists this clone with many counts. This chain joins TRBV6-4 and TRBJ2-1; D is uncertain. V was shortened by 3 bases and J by 5 bases, with 8 bases between the two germline ends. The CDR3 sequence is 13 residues long. Germline loops: CDR1 MRHNA, CDR2 SNTAGT. The CDR3 protein is CASSDASHNEQFF. The CDR3, as DNA: TGTGCCAGCAGTGATGCGAGCCACAATGAGCAGTTCTTC.

This clone has a single count. V usage is TRBV19 and J usage is TRBJ1-1; 8 bases agree with TRBD1. This CDR3 is 15 amino acids long. The germline CDR1 and CDR2 sequences are LNHDA and SQIVND (reference sequence). With 4 bases clipped from V and 4 bases from J, the junction kept 8 bases outside the gene matches. The CDR3 reads CASSRSSGGFTEAFF. CDR3 DNA: TGTGCCAGTAGTAGGTCATCAGGGGGCTTCACTGAAGCTTTCTTT.

The table lists this clone with a count of one. The chain employs TRBV27 and TRBJ2-2; the D gene is possibly TRBD1 (6 bases). The CDR3 spans 15 residues. Germline values: CDR1 MNHEY, CDR2 SMNVEV (reference sequence). V shed 6 bases and J shed 1 base, with 12 bases lying between them. CDR3 nucleotide sequence: TGTGCCAGCAGCCCTACGACAGGGAACACCGGGGAGCTGTTTTTT. Residues: CASSPTTGNTGELFF.

This chain connects TRBV5-1 to TRBJ2-2; 8 nucleotides match TRBD2. The CDR3 sequence is 15 residues long. Losses at the gene ends were 4 bases for V and 2 bases for J; bases not matched to a gene: 4. Germline loops: CDR1 SGHRS, CDR2 YFSETQ. The CDR3 sequence: CASSRGGHNTGELFF. The CDR3 DNA follows: TGCGCCAGCAGCCGGGGGGGACACAACACCGGGGAGCTGTTTTTT. Complete variable domain (other parts from reference TRBV5-1 and TRBJ2-2): KAGVTQTPRYLIKTRGQQVTLSCSPISGHRSVSWYQQTPGQGLQFLFEYFSETQRNKGNFPGRFSGRQFSNSRSEMNVSTLELGDSALYLCASSRGGHNTGELFFGEGSRLTVL.

This sequence joins TRBV5-4 and TRBJ1-1, with TRBD1 as a possible D gene (5 bases). The CDR3 extends over 14 amino acids. Per the germline V gene, CDR1 is SGHNT and CDR2 is YYREEE (reference sequence). Trimming stripped 1 base from V and 4 bases from J, with 11 bases between. The CDR3 sequence: CASSLIGGGTEAFF. For the CDR3, the DNA is TGTGCCAGCAGCTTGATTGGGGGAGGCACTGAAGCTTTCTTT.

The chain has TRBV27 and TRBJ2-1; 8 bases line up with TRBD2. Looked up from germline, CDR1 is MNHEY and CDR2 is SMNVEV (reference sequence). The CDR3 loop spans 15 amino acids. After removal of 4 bases from V and 7 bases from J, the junction contained 9 bases not matched to a gene. The CDR3 coding sequence is TGTGCCAGCAGTTCCGCACCTAGCGGGCGAAATGAGCAGTTCTTC. Its protein is CASSSAPSGRNEQFF.